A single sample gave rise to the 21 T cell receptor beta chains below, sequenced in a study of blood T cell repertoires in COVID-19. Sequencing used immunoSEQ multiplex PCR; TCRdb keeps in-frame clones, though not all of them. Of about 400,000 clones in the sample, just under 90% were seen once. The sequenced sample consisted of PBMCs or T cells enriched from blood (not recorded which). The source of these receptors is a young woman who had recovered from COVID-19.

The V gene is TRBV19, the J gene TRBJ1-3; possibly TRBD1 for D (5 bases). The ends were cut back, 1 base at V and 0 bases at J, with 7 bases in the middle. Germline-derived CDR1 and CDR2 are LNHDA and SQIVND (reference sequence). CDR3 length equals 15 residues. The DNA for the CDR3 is TGTGCCAGTAGTATAGGACAGCTCTCTGGAAACACCATATATTTT. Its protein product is CASSIGQLSGNTIYF.

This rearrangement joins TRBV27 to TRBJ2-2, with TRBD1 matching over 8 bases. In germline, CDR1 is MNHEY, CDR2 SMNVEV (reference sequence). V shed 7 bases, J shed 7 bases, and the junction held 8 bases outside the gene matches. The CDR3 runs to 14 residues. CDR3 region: CASKNRGKIGELFF. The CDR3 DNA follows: TGTGCCAGCAAGAACAGGGGGAAAATCGGGGAGCTGTTTTTT.

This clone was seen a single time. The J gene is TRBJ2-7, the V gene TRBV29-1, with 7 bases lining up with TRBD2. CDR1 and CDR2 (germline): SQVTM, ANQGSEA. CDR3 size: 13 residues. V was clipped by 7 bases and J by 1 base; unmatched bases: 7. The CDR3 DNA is TGCAGCGCCGGGGACTACCGGTCCTACGAGCAGTACTTC. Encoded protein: CSAGDYRSYEQYF.

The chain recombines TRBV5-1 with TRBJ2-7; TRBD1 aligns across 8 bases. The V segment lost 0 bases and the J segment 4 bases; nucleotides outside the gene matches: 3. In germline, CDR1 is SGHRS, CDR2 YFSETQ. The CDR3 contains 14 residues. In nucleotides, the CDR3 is TGCGCCAGCAGCTTGGGGACAGGGCGTTACGAGCAGTACTTC. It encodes CASSLGTGRYEQYF.

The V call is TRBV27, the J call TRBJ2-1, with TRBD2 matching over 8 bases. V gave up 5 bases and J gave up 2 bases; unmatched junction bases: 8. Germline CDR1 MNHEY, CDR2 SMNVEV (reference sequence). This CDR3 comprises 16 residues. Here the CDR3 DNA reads TGTGCCAGCAGTCCGACGGCGCGGGGGGCCTACAATGAGCAGTTCTTC. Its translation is CASSPTARGAYNEQFF.

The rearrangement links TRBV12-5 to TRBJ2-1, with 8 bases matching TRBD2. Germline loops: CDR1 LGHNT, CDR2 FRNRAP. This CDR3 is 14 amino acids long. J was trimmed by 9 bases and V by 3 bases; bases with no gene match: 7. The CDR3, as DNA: TGTGCTAGTGGTTTAAGCGGGAGTGCGGGTGAGCAGTTCTTC. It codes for CASGLSGSAGEQFF.

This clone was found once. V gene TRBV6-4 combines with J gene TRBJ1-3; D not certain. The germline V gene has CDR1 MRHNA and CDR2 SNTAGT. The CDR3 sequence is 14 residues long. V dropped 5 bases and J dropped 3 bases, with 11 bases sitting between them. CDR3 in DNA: TGTGCCAGCAGTCCGCCCGGTTATGGAAACACCATATATTTT. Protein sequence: CASSPPGYGNTIYF.

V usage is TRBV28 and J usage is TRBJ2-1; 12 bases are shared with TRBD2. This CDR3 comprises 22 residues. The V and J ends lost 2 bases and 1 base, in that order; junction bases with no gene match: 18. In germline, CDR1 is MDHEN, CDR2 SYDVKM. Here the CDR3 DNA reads TGTGCCAGCAGTTTAGTCCCCGGGGGCTTGACTAGCGGGAGAGCTTCCTACAATGAGCAGTTCTTC. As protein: CASSLVPGGLTSGRASYNEQFF.

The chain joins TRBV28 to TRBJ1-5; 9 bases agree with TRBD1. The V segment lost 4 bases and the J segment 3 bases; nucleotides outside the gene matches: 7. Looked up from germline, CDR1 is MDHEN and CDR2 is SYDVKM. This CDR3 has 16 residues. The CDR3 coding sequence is TGTGCCAGCAGTTCCGGGACAGGGTCTGTCAATCAGCCCCAGCATTTT. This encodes CASSSGTGSVNQPQHF.

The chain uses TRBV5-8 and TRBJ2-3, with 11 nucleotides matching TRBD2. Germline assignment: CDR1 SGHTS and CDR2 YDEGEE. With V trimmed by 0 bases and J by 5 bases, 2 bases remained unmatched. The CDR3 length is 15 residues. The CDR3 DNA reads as TGTGCCAGCAGCTTGGGACTAGCGGGGAAAGATACGCAGTATTTT. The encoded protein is CASSLGLAGKDTQYF.

The CDR3 DNA follows: TGTGCCAGCAGATCCACAGGGGGCGCCCAAGAGACCCAGTACTTC. It codes for CASRSTGGAQETQYF. The V call is TRBV28, the J call TRBJ2-5; 9 bases fit TRBD1. CDR3 length: 15 residues. Germline V gene data show CDR1 as MDHEN and CDR2 as SYDVKM. Trimming cost V 6 bases and J 1 base; bases outside gene matches: 6. The whole variable domain, filled in from reference TRBV28 and TRBJ2-5, reads DVKVTQSSRYLVKRTGEKVFLECVQDMDHENMFWYRQDPGLGLRLIYFSYDVKMKEKGDIPEGYSVSREKKERFSLILESASTNQTSMYLCASRSTGGAQETQYFGPGTRLLVL.

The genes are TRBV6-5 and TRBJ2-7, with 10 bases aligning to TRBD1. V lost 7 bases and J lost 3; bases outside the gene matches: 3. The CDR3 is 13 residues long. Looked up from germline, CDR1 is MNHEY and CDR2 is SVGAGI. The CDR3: CASKGTGVYEQYF. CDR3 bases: TGTGCCAGCAAAGGGACAGGGGTCTACGAGCAGTACTTC.

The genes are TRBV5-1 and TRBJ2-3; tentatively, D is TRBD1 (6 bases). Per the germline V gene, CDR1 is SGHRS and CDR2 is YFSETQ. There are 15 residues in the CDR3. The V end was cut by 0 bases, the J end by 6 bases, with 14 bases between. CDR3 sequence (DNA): TGCGCCAGCAGCTTGGAGGGGGTTTTAGCCGATACGCAGTATTTT. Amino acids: CASSLEGVLADTQYF. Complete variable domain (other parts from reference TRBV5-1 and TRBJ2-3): KAGVTQTPRYLIKTRGQQVTLSCSPISGHRSVSWYQQTPGQGLQFLFEYFSETQRNKGNFPGRFSGRQFSNSRSEMNVSTLELGDSALYLCASSLEGVLADTQYFGPGTRLTVL.

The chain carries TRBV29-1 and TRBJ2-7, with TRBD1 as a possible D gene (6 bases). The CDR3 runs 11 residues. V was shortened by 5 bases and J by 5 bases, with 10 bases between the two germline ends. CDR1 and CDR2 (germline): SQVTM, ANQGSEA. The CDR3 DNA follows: TGCAGCGTTTTCCAGGGGAACGAGCAGTACTTC. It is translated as CSVFQGNEQYF.

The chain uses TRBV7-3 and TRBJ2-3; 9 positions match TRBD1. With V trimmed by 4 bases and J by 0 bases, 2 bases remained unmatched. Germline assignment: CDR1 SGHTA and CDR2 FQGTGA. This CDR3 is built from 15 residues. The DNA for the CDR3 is TGTGCCAGCAGCTCTGGACAGGGGAGCACAGATACGCAGTATTTT. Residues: CASSSGQGSTDTQYF.

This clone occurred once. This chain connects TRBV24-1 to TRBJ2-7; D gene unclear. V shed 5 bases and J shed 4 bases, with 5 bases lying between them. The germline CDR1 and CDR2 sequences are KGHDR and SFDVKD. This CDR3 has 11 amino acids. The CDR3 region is CATSARYEQYF. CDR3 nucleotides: TGTGCCACCAGTGCGAGGTACGAGCAGTACTTC.

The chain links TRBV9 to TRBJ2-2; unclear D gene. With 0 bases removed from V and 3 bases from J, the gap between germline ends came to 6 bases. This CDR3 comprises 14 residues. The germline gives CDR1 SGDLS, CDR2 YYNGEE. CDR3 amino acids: CASSVEYYTGELFF. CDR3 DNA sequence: TGTGCCAGCAGCGTAGAATATTACACCGGGGAGCTGTTTTTT. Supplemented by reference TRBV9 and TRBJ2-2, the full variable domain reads DSGVTQTPKHLITATGQRVTLRCSPRSGDLSVYWYQQSLDQGLQFLIQYYNGEERAKGNILERFSAQQFPDLHSELNLSSLELGDSALYFCASSVEYYTGELFFGEGSRLTVL.

CDR3: CAISEVREGVLHF. In DNA form, the CDR3 reads TGTGCCATCAGTGAGGTCAGGGAGGGTGTCCTCCACTTT. V usage is TRBV10-3 and J usage is TRBJ1-6; TRBD1 might be the D (5 bases). Germline V gene sequence: CDR1 ENHRY, CDR2 SYGVKD. The CDR3 runs 13 residues. Trimming took 2 bases from V and 15 from J, leaving 14 bases between them.

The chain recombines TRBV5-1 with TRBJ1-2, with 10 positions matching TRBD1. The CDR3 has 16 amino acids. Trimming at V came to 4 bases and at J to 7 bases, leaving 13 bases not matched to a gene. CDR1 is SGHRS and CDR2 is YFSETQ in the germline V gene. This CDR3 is CASSPGTGDVRGGYTF. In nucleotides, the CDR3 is TGCGCCAGCAGCCCCGGGACAGGGGACGTCCGCGGTGGCTACACCTTC.

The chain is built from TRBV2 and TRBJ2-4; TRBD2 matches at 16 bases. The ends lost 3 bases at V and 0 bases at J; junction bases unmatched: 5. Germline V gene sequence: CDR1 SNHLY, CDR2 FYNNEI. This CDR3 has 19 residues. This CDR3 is CASSEGLAGGNLAKNIQYF. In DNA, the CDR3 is TGTGCCAGCAGTGAGGGACTAGCGGGGGGGAATCTAGCCAAAAACATTCAGTACTTC.

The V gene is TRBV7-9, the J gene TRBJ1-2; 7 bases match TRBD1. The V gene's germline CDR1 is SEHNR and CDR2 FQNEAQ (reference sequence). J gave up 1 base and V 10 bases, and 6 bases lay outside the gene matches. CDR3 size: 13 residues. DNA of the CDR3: TGTGCCATGACGGGACAGAGTAACTATGGCTACACCTTC. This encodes CAMTGQSNYGYTF.